This TCR beta chain was sequenced during a study of blood T cells in healthy people across ages. Whole-study results and caveats: In long-lived donors, naive CD4+ cell counts and diversity exceeded those of aged donors.

Donors each provided roughly 11 milliliters of peripheral blood. The amount of total RNA extracted per sample was at least 5 micrograms. A second PCR, run for 7 to 11 cycles, used a sample-barcoded 5' primer plus a J-beta primer mix. MiXCR, run by TCRdb on the 5' RACE reads, gives a single entry per CDR3 protein. The data show about 730,000 distinct CDR3 sequences, with approximately 43% seen just once and 20% to 25% held by the top ten. Germline CDR1 and CDR2: SQVTM and ANQGSEA. Trimming removed 4 bases at V and 2 bases at J, with 5 bases between. The CDR3 is 12 residues long. Of note for this clonotype: Its specificity is not known.

Sequencing input: blood. The chain recombines TRBV29-1 with TRBJ1-4; no definite D call. The TCR was taken from a woman in her sixties or seventies in good health. CDR3 region: CSVVGTNEKLFF. CDR3 in DNA: TGCAGCGTTGTGGGGACTAATGAAAAACTGTTTTTT.